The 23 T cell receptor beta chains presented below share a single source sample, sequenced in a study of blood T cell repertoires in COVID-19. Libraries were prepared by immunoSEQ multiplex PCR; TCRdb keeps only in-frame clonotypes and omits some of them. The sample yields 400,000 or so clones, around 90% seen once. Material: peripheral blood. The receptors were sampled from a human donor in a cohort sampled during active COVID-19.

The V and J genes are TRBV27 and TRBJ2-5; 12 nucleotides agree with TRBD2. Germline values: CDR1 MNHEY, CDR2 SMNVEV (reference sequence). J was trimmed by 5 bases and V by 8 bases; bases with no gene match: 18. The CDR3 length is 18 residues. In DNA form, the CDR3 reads TGTGCCAGCTCACGTCCCTTGACTAGCGGGGGTGGTATCGAGACCCAGTACTTC. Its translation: CASSRPLTSGGGIETQYF.

Written as DNA, the CDR3 is TGTGCCAGCAGCTTGGAACCTAGGAGCTACACCTTC. Encoded protein: CASSLEPRSYTF. This sequence joins TRBV5-8 and TRBJ1-2, with no clear D. V lost 0 bases to trimming and J lost 9 bases, with 9 bases between them. CDR1 SGHTS and CDR2 YDEGEE come from the germline V gene. This CDR3 is 12 amino acids long. Together with reference TRBV5-8 and TRBJ1-2, the CDR3 gives the full variable domain: EAGVTQSPTHLIKTRGQQATLRCSPISGHTSVYWYQQALGLGLQFLLWYDEGEERNRGNFPPRFSGRQFPNYSSELNVNALELEDSALYLCASSLEPRSYTFGSGTRLTVV.

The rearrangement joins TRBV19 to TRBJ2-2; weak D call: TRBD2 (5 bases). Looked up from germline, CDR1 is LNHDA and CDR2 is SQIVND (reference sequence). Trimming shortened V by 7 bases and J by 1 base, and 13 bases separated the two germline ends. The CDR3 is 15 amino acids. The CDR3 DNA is TGTGCCAGTATGCGGGCCAGCAAGAACACCGGGGAGCTGTTTTTT. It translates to CASMRASKNTGELFF.

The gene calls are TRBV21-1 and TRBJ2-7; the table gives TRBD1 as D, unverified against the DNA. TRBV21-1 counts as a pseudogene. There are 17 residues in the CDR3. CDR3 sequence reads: CASSKGENRDIAYEQYF. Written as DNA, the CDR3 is TGTGCCAGCAGCAAAGGAGAGAACCGGGACATCGCCTACGAGCAGTACTTC.

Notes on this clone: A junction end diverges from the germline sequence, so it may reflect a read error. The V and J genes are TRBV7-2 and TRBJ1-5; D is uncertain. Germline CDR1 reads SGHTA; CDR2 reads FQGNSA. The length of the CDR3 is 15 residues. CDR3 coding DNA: TGTGCCAGCAGCTTAAGTGTAGGTAGCGATCAGCCCCAGCATTTT. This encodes CASSLSVGSDQPQHF.

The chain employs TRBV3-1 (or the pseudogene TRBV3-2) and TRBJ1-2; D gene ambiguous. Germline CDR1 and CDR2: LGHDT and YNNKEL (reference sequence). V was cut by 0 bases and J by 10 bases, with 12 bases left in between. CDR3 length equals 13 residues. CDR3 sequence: CASSQDEGHDYTF. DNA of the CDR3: TGTGCCAGCAGCCAAGATGAGGGTCACGACTACACCTTC.

The CDR3 loop is CASSLGDQTYEQYF. The CDR3 DNA follows: TGTGCCAGCAGTTTAGGAGACCAGACCTACGAGCAGTACTTC. This rearrangement joins TRBV28 to TRBJ2-7; D unresolved. Per the germline V gene, CDR1 is MDHEN and CDR2 is SYDVKM. The CDR3 totals 14 residues. The V gene lost 2 bases and the J gene lost 2 bases, with 10 bases spanning the gap. Full variable domain (outside the CDR3, taken from reference TRBV28 and TRBJ2-7): DVKVTQSSRYLVKRTGEKVFLECVQDMDHENMFWYRQDPGLGLRLIYFSYDVKMKEKGDIPEGYSVSREKKERFSLILESASTNQTSMYLCASSLGDQTYEQYFGPGTRLTVT.

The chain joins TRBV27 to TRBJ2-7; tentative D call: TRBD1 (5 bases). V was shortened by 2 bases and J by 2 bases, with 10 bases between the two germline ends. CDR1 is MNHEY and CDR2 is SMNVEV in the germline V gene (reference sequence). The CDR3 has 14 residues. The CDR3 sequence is CASSLGQGPYEQYF. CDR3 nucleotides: TGTGCCAGCAGTTTAGGTCAGGGTCCCTACGAGCAGTACTTC.

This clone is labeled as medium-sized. CDR3 DNA: TGTGCCAGCAGTTTATCGTACAGTTTTGGCTACACCTTC. Translating it yields CASSLSYSFGYTF. V is TRBV27 and J is TRBJ1-2; the D is unclear. The V gene's germline CDR1 is MNHEY and CDR2 SMNVEV (reference sequence). The CDR3 is made up of 13 amino acids. V shed 0 bases and J shed 7 bases, with 9 bases lying between them.

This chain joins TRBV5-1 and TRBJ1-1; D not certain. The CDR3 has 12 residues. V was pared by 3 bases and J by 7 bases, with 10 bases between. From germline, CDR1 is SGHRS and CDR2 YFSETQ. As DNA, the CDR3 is TGCGCCAGCAGCTACGAGCCGGGTGAAGCTTTCTTT. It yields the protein CASSYEPGEAFF.

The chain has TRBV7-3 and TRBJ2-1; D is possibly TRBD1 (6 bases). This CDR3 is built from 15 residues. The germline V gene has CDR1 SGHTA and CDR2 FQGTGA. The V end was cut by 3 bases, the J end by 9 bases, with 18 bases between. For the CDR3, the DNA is TGTGCCAGCAGCTTTGAGTTCGGACAGCCGACTGAGCAGTTCTTC. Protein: CASSFEFGQPTEQFF. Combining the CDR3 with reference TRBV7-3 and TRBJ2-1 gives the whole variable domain GAGVSQTPSNKVTEKGKYVELRCDPISGHTALYWYRQSLGQGPEFLIYFQGTGAADDSGLPNDRFFAVRPEGSVSTLKIQRTERGDSAVYLCASSFEFGQPTEQFFGPGTRLTVL.

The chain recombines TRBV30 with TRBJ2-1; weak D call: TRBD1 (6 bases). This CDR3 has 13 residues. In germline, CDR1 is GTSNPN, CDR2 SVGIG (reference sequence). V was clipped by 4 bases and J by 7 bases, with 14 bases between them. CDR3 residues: CAWNLLQGNEQFF. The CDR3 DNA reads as TGTGCCTGGAACCTCTTACAGGGAAATGAGCAGTTCTTC.

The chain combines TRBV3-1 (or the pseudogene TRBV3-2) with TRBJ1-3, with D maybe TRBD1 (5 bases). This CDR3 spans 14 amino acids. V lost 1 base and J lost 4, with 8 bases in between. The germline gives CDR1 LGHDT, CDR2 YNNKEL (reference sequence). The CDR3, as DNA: TGTGCCAGCAGCCAAGCAGGGTCCGGAAACACCATATATTTT. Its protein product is CASSQAGSGNTIYF.

CDR3 sequence: CASSETRAGELFF. CDR3 bases: TGTGCCAGCAGTGAAACCCGGGCCGGGGAGCTGTTTTTT. The V and J genes are TRBV2 and TRBJ2-2; no clear D. Germline V lookup: CDR1 SNHLY, CDR2 FYNNEI. With 2 bases removed from V and 6 bases from J, the gap between germline ends came to 7 bases. This CDR3 comprises 13 residues.

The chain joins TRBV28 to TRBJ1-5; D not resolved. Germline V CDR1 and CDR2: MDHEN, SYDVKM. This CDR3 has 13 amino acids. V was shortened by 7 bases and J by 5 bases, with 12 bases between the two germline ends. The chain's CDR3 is CASTDPGDQPQHF. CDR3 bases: TGTGCCAGCACCGACCCCGGGGATCAGCCCCAGCATTTT.

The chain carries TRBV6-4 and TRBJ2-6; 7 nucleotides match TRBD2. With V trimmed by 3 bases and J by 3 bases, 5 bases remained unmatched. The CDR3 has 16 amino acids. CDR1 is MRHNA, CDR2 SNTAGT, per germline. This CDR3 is CASSETGGSGANVLTF. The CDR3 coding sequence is TGTGCCAGCAGTGAAACGGGGGGTAGTGGGGCCAACGTCCTGACTTTC.

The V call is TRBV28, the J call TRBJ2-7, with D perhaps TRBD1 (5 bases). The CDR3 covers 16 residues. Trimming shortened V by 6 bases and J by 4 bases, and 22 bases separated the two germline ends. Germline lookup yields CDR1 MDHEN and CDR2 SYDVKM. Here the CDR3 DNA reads TGTGCCAGCAGCCCTAGGGGCACCTTCGTACTATACGAGCAGTACTTC. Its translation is CASSPRGTFVLYEQYF.

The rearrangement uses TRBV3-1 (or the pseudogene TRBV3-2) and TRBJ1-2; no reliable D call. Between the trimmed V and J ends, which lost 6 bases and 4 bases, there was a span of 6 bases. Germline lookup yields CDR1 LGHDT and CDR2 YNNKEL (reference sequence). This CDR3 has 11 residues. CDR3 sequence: CASRRIYGYTF. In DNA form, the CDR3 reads TGTGCCAGCAGGCGGATCTATGGCTACACCTTC.

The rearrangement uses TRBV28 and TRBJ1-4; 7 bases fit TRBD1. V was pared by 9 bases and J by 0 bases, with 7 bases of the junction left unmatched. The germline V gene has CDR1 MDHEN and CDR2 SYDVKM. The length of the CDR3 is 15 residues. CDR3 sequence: CASWTGGATNEKLFF. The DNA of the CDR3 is TGTGCCAGTTGGACAGGCGGTGCAACTAATGAAAAACTGTTTTTT. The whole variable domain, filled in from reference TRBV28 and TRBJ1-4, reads DVKVTQSSRYLVKRTGEKVFLECVQDMDHENMFWYRQDPGLGLRLIYFSYDVKMKEKGDIPEGYSVSREKKERFSLILESASTNQTSMYLCASWTGGATNEKLFFGSGTQLSVL.

The CDR3 is CASSEGGGFGEKLFF. Here the CDR3 DNA reads TGTGCCAGCAGTGAAGGAGGGGGCTTTGGGGAAAAACTGTTTTTT. The chain combines TRBV2 with TRBJ1-4; TRBD1 agrees at 7 bases. With V trimmed by 1 base and J by 8 bases, 7 bases remained unmatched. Germline V gene data show CDR1 as SNHLY and CDR2 as FYNNEI. The CDR3 runs 15 residues.

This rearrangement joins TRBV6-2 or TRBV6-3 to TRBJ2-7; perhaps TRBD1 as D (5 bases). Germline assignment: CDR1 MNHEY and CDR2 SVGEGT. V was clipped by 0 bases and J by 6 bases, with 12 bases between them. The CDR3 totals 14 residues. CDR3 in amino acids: CASSYSAPGFEQYF. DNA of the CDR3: TGTGCCAGCAGTTACTCGGCGCCAGGGTTCGAGCAGTACTTC.

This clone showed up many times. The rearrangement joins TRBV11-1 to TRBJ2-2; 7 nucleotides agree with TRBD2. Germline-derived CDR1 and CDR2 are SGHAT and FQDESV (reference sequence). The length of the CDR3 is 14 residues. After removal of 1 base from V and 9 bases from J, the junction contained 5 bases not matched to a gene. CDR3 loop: CASSLGGDYRELFF. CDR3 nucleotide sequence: TGTGCCAGCAGCTTAGGTGGGGACTACAGGGAGCTGTTTTTT.

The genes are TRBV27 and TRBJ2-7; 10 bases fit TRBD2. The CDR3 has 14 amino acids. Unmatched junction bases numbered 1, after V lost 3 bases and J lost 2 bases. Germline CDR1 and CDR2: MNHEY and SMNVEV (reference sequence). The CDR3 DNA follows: TGTGCCAGCAGTTTTAGCGGGGGGCCCTACGAGCAGTACTTC. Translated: CASSFSGGPYEQYF.